Shown below are 14 T cell receptor beta chains from a single sample sequenced in a study of blood T cells in healthy people across ages. A J-beta primer mix and a sample-barcoded 5' primer were used in a second PCR of roughly 6 to 11 cycles. TCRdb passed the 5' RACE reads through MiXCR, listing each CDR3 protein once. Of 1.5 million to 2 million distinct CDR3 sequences listed, about 50% are singletons. The material sequenced was blood. The receptors here all came from a woman aged 40-49 years in good health.

The chain employs TRBV6-5 and TRBJ2-6; 7 bases align to TRBD1. J lost 4 bases, V lost 6 bases, and 6 bases had no gene match. The germline gives CDR1 MNHEY, CDR2 SVGAGI. The CDR3 covers 15 residues. CDR3 DNA: TGTGCCAGCAGGACAGGGACGGCAGGGGCCAACGTCCTGACTTTC. It is translated as CASRTGTAGANVLTF.

The chain is built from TRBV13 and TRBJ1-5; tentatively, D is TRBD1 (6 bases). Per the germline V gene, CDR1 is PRHDT and CDR2 is FYEKMQ (reference sequence). This CDR3 region has 12 residues. The V end was cut by 7 bases, the J end by 7 bases, with 11 bases between. CDR3 DNA sequence: TGTGCCAGCAACAAACAGGGCCAGCCCCAGCATTTT. Translated, it gives CASNKQGQPQHF.

The chain is built from TRBV5-1 and TRBJ2-5; D is unclear. The CDR3 runs 14 residues. In germline, CDR1 is SGHRS, CDR2 YFSETQ. Trimming stripped 0 bases from V and 4 bases from J, with 10 bases between. The CDR3 loop is CASSLAVGIETQYF. The CDR3 DNA reads TGCGCCAGCAGCTTGGCGGTGGGAATAGAGACCCAGTACTTC.

This sequence joins TRBV2 and TRBJ2-5; 9 positions agree with TRBD1. The DNA matches TRBJ2-7 better at its end, which makes the J call doubtful. Per germline, CDR1 SNHLY and CDR2 FYNNEI. The CDR3 extends over 14 amino acids. The DNA of the CDR3 is TGTGCCAGCAATCCCGGGACAGGGCACTACGAGCAGTACTTC. This gives the protein CASNPGTGHYEQYF.

Here the CDR3 reads CSSGMGGASYNEQFF. The CDR3 nucleotides are TGCAGCTCGGGGATGGGGGGCGCGTCCTACAATGAGCAGTTCTTC. V and J are TRBV29-1 and TRBJ2-1, with D perhaps given as TRBD1 or TRBD2 (6 bases each). This CDR3 spans 15 amino acids. Germline lookup yields CDR1 SQVTM and CDR2 ANQGSEA. The V end lost 8 bases, the J end lost 1 base, and 18 bases lay between the germline ends.

In this sample, this clonotype turned up a few times. V is TRBV12-3 or TRBV12-4 and J is TRBJ2-1; D might be TRBD2 (6 bases). The V and J ends lost 6 bases and 4 bases respectively, with 16 bases between them. The CDR3 is made up of 15 amino acids. The CDR3: CASRRPGLYYNEQFF. Written as DNA, the CDR3 is TGTGCCAGCAGACGGCCGGGACTGTATTACAATGAGCAGTTCTTC.

The chain links TRBV7-2 to TRBJ1-3; D perhaps matches TRBD1 (5 bases). This CDR3 has 14 residues. V was shortened by 4 bases and J by 3 bases, with 10 bases between the two germline ends. In germline, CDR1 is SGHTA, CDR2 FQGNSA. The CDR3 region has the DNA TGTGCCAGCAGCTCACAGGTCTATGGAAACACCATATATTTT. This sequence encodes CASSSQVYGNTIYF.

The chain couples TRBV20-1 to TRBJ1-2, with TRBD1 matching 8 bases. The CDR3 runs to 13 residues. The germline CDR1 and CDR2 sequences are DFQATT and SNEGSKA (reference sequence). Germline trimming cut 6 bases from V and 4 bases from J; bases unmatched to any gene: 7. CDR3: CSACDRGLYGYTF. The DNA for the CDR3 is TGCAGTGCCTGTGACAGGGGCCTCTATGGCTACACCTTC.

This clonotype was observed a few times. The chain carries TRBV4-3 and TRBJ2-4, with TRBD2 matching 12 bases. The CDR3 has 18 residues. The ends lost 5 bases at V and 6 bases at J; junction bases unmatched: 14. The germline V gene encodes CDR1 LGHNA and CDR2 YSLEER. The CDR3 coding sequence is TGCGCCAGCAGCAAGGGGGCTAGCGGGGGGGCCAAGGGAAACATTCAGTACTTC. Its protein is CASSKGASGGAKGNIQYF.

This clonotype has just a few counts. The chain recombines TRBV27 with TRBJ2-1, with TRBD1 matching over 8 bases. The V gene's germline CDR1 is MNHEY and CDR2 SMNVEV (reference sequence). The CDR3 sequence is 15 residues long. V shed 5 bases and J 4 bases; nucleotides not matched to a gene: 7. The CDR3 reads CASSTTGVVYNEQFF. The DNA of the CDR3 is TGTGCCAGCAGTACGACAGGGGTGGTTTACAATGAGCAGTTCTTC.

This clonotype has a handful of counts. The chain carries TRBV18 and TRBJ1-4; TRBD1 is a possible D gene (6 bases). Looked up from germline, CDR1 is KGHSH and CDR2 is LQKENI. The germline V and J ends were trimmed by 3 bases and 8 bases, with 13 bases remaining between them. The CDR3 loop spans 14 amino acids. The CDR3 coding sequence is TGTGCCAGCTCACCCACCTCCGGGACAGAAAAACTGTTTTTT. Encoded protein: CASSPTSGTEKLFF.

In this sample, this clonotype turned up a few times. This chain connects TRBV4-3 to TRBJ2-3; possibly TRBD1 or TRBD2 for D (5 bases each). CDR1 LGHNA and CDR2 YSLEER come from the germline V gene. This CDR3 comprises 19 residues. The V gene lost 1 base and the J gene lost 0 bases, with 20 bases spanning the gap. Here the CDR3 reads CASSQALPWTGPSTDTQYF. The CDR3 nucleotides read TGCGCCAGCAGCCAAGCCCTTCCTTGGACGGGACCCAGCACAGATACGCAGTATTTT.

For this clonotype: Mismatch with germline at one junction end may stem from a read error. The chain couples TRBV20-1 to TRBJ2-3, with D possibly being TRBD2 (5 bases). CDR1 and CDR2 from the germline V gene are DFQATT and SNEGSKA (reference sequence). This CDR3 has 13 amino acids. CDR3 nucleotide sequence: TGCAGTGCCCGTTCGAGGAGCGGTGGTACGCGGTATTTT. This codes for CSARSRSGGTRYF.

The chain has TRBV27 and TRBJ1-6; D remains unclear. Germline lookup yields CDR1 MNHEY and CDR2 SMNVEV (reference sequence). The CDR3 is 13 residues long. V was trimmed by 1 base and J by 8 bases, leaving 6 bases between them. CDR3 amino acids: CASSLYPDSPLHF. CDR3 nucleotides: TGTGCCAGCAGTTTATACCCGGATTCACCCCTCCACTTT.